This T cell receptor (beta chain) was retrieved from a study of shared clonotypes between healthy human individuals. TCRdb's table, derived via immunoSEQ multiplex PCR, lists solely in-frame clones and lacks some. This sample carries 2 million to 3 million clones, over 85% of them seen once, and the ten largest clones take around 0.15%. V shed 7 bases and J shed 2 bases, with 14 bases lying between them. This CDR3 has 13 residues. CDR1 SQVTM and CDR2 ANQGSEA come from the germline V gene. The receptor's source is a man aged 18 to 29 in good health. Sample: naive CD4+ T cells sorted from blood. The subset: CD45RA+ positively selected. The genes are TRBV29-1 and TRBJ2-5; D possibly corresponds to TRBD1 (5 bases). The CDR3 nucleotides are TGCAGCGCCGGACACGCTGGTCAAGAGACCCAGTACTTC. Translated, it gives CSAGHAGQETQYF.